This TCR beta chain was sequenced during a study of early T cells in non-severe SARS-CoV-2 infection. In the study overall: Chains stayed unpaired after sequencing of bulk RNA from unsorted whole blood.

Trimming removed 0 bases at V and 0 bases at J, with 8 bases between. Germline CDR1 and CDR2: SGHVS and FNYEAQ. The CDR3 is made up of 15 amino acids. Unique molecular identifiers were attached to individual cDNA molecules. Each CDR3 protein is one row after TCRdb ran MiXCR on the 5' RACE reads. The table shows over 35,000 distinct CDR3 sequences, with about 6.5% occurring only once. The V gene is TRBV7-6, the J gene TRBJ2-5, with a weak D call TRBD2 (5 bases). The sample consisted of whole blood, taken at baseline. This TCR came from an adult who was a healthcare worker with PCR-confirmed SARS-CoV-2 infection or an uninfected control (not recorded which). The DNA of the CDR3 is TGTGCCAGCAGCTTAGCATGGGGAGACCAAGAGACCCAGTACTTC. Encoded protein: CASSLAWGDQETQYF. Supplemented by reference TRBV7-6 and TRBJ2-5, the full variable domain reads GAGVSQSPRYKVTKRGQDVALRCDPISGHVSLYWYRQALGQGPEFLTYFNYEAQQDKSGLPNDRFSAERPEGSISTLTIQRTEQRDSAMYRCASSLAWGDQETQYFGPGTRLLVL.